These T cell receptor beta chains were read from a single sample in a study of PD-1 blockade in classical Hodgkin lymphoma. Data came from immunoSEQ multiplex PCR; TCRdb stores just in-frame clones and leaves some out. The sample records about 47,000 clones, approximately 80% being singletons. The sequencing used peripheral blood mononuclear cells (PBMCs), collected before the fourth cycle of nivolumab. All receptors derive from a human donor with classical Hodgkin lymphoma. The CDR3 runs from the conserved cysteine through the conserved F or W. The order of the fields is D gene, V gene, J gene, CDR3 protein. The D gene is left open where the match is weak.

>NA|TRBV15|TRBJ1-2
CATSRDHGGGYGYTF
>NA|TRBV7-3|TRBJ2-3
CASSPQGGSTDTQYF
>NA|TRBV6-6|TRBJ2-7
CASSVRDTYEQYF
>TRBD1|TRBV5-1|TRBJ2-2
CASSLNGQGRNTGELFF
>NA|TRBV5-6|TRBJ2-5
CASSYQETQYF
>TRBD1|TRBV28|TRBJ1-2
CASTWGDRGRYGYTF
>TRBD1|TRBV28|TRBJ2-2
CASSRTGGTGELFF
>NA|TRBV19|TRBJ2-1
CASKKGLAYNEQFF
>NA|TRBV7-7|TRBJ2-1
CASSPTQVPGPFNEQFF
>NA|TRBV27|TRBJ1-2
CASSQGTGGMSYTF
>NA|TRBV28|TRBJ1-2
CASSLSGLYGYTF
>NA|TRBV19|TRBJ1-2
CASSIDGRIYGYTF
>NA|TRBV10-3|TRBJ1-2
CAISRTASNYGYTF
>TRBD2|TRBV9|TRBJ2-1
CASSLAGGNEQFF
>NA|TRBV11-3|TRBJ2-3
CASSLSRSPTDTQYF
>TRBD1|TRBV29-1|TRBJ1-1
CSAPGQAPFDTEAFF
>NA|TRBV5-4|TRBJ2-7
CASSRDGPYEQYF
>TRBD2|TRBV9|TRBJ2-1
CASSVGGGSYEQFF
>NA|TRBV10-3|TRBJ1-2
CAISDGEIRYGYTF
>NA|TRBV7-9|TRBJ2-6
CASSIRRENGANVLTF
>NA|TRBV29-1|TRBJ2-2
CSVGSGGELFF
>NA|TRBV7-8|TRBJ1-5
CASSLAADQPQHF
>NA|TRBV20-1|TRBJ1-1
CSAPGYTEAFF
>TRBD1|TRBV5-1|TRBJ1-1
CASIQGTANTEAFF
>TRBD1|TRBV11-2|TRBJ2-5
CASSLNRGEKTQYF
>NA|TRBV6-5|TRBJ1-6
CASSYEGELNSPLHF
>NA|TRBV11-3|TRBJ1-3
CASSLGGAGSGNTIYF
>NA|TRBV4-3|TRBJ2-1
CASSSVAGSSYNEQFF
>TRBD1|TRBV7-3|TRBJ2-7
CASSAGQGGEQYF
>NA|TRBV7-2|TRBJ1-5
CASSLHSGNNQPQHF
>NA|TRBV5-6|TRBJ1-2
CASSLDPRGVYGYTF
>NA|TRBV9|TRBJ2-5
CASSGSSSTETQYF
>TRBD2|TRBV29-1|TRBJ2-1
CSVGGLAGGEQFF
>TRBD2|TRBV5-1|TRBJ2-5
CASSPGLAVGETQYF
>NA|TRBV7-9|TRBJ1-2
CASRPDSSLEGYTF
>NA|TRBV5-5|TRBJ1-1
CASSFFPGAREAFF
>NA|TRBV5-1|TRBJ1-5
CASSLGGNNQPQHF
>NA|TRBV5-4|TRBJ1-3
CASRKLGGNTIYF
>NA|TRBV18|TRBJ1-2
CASSVAPQANYGYTF
>NA|TRBV18|TRBJ1-2
CASSPIVSGSGYTF
>TRBD2|TRBV9|TRBJ2-2
CASSVSRGGPVSGELFF
>NA|TRBV4-3|TRBJ1-1
CASSQDIGDIRMRTEAFF
>NA|TRBV13|TRBJ2-7
CASSFLGVHYEQYF
>NA|TRBV7-9|TRBJ1-1
CASSLLGEAFF
>NA|TRBV9|TRBJ1-1
CASSGGLNTEAFF
>NA|TRBV5-5|TRBJ2-3
CASSLPGKDTQYF
>TRBD2|TRBV10-3|TRBJ2-1
CAITGTSGYSEQFF
>NA|TRBV28|TRBJ1-2
CASSLSGDPGGYTF
>NA|TRBV18|TRBJ1-5
CASSPGPRGPQHF
>TRBD1|TRBV18|TRBJ2-5
CASSSGDSQETQYF
>NA|TRBV2|TRBJ2-5
CASSENAETQYF
>TRBD1|TRBV6-4|TRBJ1-1
CASRGDRGEAFF
>TRBD1|TRBV6-6|TRBJ1-1
CASIEERGLLGTEAFF
>NA|TRBV7-7|TRBJ2-2
CASSLDRTGELFF
>NA|TRBV11-2|TRBJ2-3
CASSSLGGVTSTDTQYF